This T cell receptor (beta chain) is from a study of Tregs in tolerant kidney transplant recipients. TCRdb's table, derived via immunoSEQ multiplex PCR, lists solely in-frame clones and lacks some. Of 90,000 to 120,000 clones in the sample, 90% were seen once. Sequencing used CD4+ T cells from blood, obtained before the transplant. This TCR was sampled from a human donor who received a combined kidney and bone marrow transplant.

CDR3 bases: TGTGCCAGCAGCATAACAGGATCCTACGAGCAGTACTTC. Protein product: CASSITGSYEQYF. This chain links TRBV11-3 with TRBJ2-7, with D perhaps matching TRBD1 (5 bases). From germline, CDR1 is SGHNT and CDR2 YENEEA. With 5 bases removed from V and 1 base from J, the gap between germline ends came to 9 bases. The CDR3 extends over 13 amino acids. The variable domain in full, completed from reference TRBV11-3 and TRBJ2-7, reads EAGVVQSPRYKIIEKKQPVAFWCNPISGHNTLYWYLQNLGQGPELLIRYENEEAVDDSQLPKDRFSAERLKGVDSTLKIQPAELGDSAVYLCASSITGSYEQYFGPGTRLTVT.